This TCR beta chain was profiled in a study of OX40 agonist ivuxolimab in advanced cancers. The assay was immunoSEQ multiplex PCR, and TCRdb's table has in-frame clones only and misses some. This sample has tens of thousands of clones, with around 81% found just once. The V gene lost 6 bases and the J gene lost 6 bases, with 12 bases spanning the gap. The CDR3 sequence is 13 residues long. Germline CDR1 is SNHLY and CDR2 is FYNNEI. Material: CD4+ or CD8+ T cells sorted from blood, obtained in a trial of the OX40 agonist ivuxolimab. The clonotype originates from an adult with an advanced solid tumor such as melanoma, head and neck, liver or kidney cancer. The genes are TRBV2 and TRBJ1-5; a possible D gene is TRBD1 (6 bases). Written as DNA, the CDR3 is TGTGCCAGCAGCTTAGGACAGTCTCAGCCCCAGCATTTT. Residues: CASSLGQSQPQHF.